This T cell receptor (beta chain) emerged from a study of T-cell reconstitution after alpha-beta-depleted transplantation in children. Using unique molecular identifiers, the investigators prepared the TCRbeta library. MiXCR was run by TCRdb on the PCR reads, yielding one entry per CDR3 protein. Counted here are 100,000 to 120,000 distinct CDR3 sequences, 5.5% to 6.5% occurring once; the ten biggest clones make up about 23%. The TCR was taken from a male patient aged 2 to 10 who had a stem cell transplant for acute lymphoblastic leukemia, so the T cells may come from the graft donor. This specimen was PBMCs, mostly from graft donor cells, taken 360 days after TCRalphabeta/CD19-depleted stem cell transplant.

Written as DNA, the CDR3 is TGTGCCAGCAGTTTTGACAGAATACTAACCTACGAGCAGTACTTC. Encoded protein: CASSFDRILTYEQYF. The rearrangement uses TRBV6-2 or TRBV6-3 and TRBJ2-7, with D perhaps matching TRBD1 (5 bases). The germline V gene encodes CDR1 MNHEY and CDR2 SVGEGT. CDR3 size: 15 residues. V lost 4 bases and J 2 bases, leaving 15 bases between the germline ends.